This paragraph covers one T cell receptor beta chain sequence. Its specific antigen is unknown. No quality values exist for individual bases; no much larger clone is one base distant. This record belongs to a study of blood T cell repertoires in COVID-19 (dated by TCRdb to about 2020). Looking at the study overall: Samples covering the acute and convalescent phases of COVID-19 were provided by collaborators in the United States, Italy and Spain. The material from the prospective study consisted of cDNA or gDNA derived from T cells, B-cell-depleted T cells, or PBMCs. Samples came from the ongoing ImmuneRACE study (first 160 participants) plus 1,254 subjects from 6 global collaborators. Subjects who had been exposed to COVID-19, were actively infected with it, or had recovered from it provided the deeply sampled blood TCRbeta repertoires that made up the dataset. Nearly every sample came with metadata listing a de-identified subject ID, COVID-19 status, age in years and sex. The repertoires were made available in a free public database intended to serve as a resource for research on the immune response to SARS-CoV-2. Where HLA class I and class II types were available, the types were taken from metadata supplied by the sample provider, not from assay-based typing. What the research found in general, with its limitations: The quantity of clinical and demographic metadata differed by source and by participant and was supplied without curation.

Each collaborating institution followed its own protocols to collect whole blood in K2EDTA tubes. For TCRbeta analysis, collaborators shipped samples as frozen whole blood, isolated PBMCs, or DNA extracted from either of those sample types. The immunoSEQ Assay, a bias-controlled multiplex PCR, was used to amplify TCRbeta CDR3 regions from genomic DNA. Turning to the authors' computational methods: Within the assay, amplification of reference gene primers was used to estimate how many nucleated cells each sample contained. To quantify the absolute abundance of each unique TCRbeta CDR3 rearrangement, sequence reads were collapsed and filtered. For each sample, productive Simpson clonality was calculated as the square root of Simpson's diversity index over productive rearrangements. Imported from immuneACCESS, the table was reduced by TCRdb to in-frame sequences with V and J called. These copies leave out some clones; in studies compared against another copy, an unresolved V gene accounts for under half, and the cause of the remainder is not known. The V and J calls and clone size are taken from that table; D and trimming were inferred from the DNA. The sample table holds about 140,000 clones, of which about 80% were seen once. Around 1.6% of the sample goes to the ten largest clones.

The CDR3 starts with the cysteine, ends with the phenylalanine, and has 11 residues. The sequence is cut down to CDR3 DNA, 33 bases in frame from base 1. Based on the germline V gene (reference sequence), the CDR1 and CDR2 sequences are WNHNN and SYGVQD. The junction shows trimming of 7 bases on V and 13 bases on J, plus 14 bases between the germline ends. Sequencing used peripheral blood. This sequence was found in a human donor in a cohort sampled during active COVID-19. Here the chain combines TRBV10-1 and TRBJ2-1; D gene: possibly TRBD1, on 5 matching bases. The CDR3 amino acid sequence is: CASIQTVLQFF. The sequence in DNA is TGCGCCAGCATCCAGACAGTTCTTCAGTTCTTC.